Shown below are 27 T cell receptor beta chains from a single sample sequenced in a study of control samples from healthy donors and cancer patients. Produced via immunoSEQ multiplex PCR; TCRdb's table is partial and in-frame only. The table records roughly 370,000 clones, around nine tenths of them present only once. Sequenced sample: PBMCs. The receptors originated from a man aged 40-49 years with head and neck cancer.

The V call is TRBV4-3, the J call TRBJ2-1, with 10 bases lining up with TRBD1. From germline, CDR1 is LGHNA and CDR2 YSLEER. The trim removed 0 bases at V and 8 bases at J, leaving 7 bases unmatched. The CDR3 length is 16 residues. The CDR3, as DNA: TGCGCCAGCAGCCAAGAACTGAGGACAGGGGGATATGAGCAGTTCTTC. Translated: CASSQELRTGGYEQFF.

This chain links TRBV5-5 with TRBJ2-7, with TRBD1 matching 8 bases. Germline values: CDR1 SGHKS, CDR2 YYEKEE (reference sequence). The CDR3 totals 15 residues. The junction had 9 bases not matched to a gene; V was cut back by 0 bases and J by 7 bases. The DNA for the CDR3 is TGTGCCAGCAGCTTGGTTCGAACAGGGGGTTATGAGCAGTACTTC. Translation: CASSLVRTGGYEQYF.

The chain carries TRBV3-1 (or the pseudogene TRBV3-2) and TRBJ1-2; unclear D gene. Germline-derived CDR1 and CDR2 are LGHDT and YNNKEL (reference sequence). The CDR3 sequence is 19 residues long. V was cut by 0 bases and J by 0 bases, with 20 bases left in between. The CDR3 DNA sequence: TGTGCCAGCAGCCAAGATCTTCACAGCCCCTACATAGCTAACTATGGCTACACCTTC. This codes for CASSQDLHSPYIANYGYTF.

In this sample, this clone turned up once. The chain combines TRBV5-6 with TRBJ2-7; tentative D call: TRBD1 (6 bases). The CDR3 totals 15 residues. Germline V gives CDR1 SGHDT, CDR2 YYEEEE. The V end lost 3 bases, the J end lost 3 bases, and 16 bases lay between the germline ends. This CDR3 is CASSSPPTGYYEQYF. The CDR3 DNA follows: TGTGCCAGCAGCTCCCCCCCGACAGGCTACTACGAGCAGTACTTC.

In this sample, this clone turned up once. The rearrangement joins TRBV15 to TRBJ1-2; TRBD1 matches at 7 bases. The J segment lost 1 base and the V segment lost 3 bases, leaving 2 bases of the junction unmatched. The CDR3 covers 14 residues. Germline CDR1 and CDR2: LNHNV and YYDKDF (reference sequence). CDR3 region: CATSRDRLNYGYTF. The CDR3 DNA follows: TGTGCCACCAGCAGGGACAGGCTTAACTATGGCTACACCTTC.

The genes are TRBV18 and TRBJ2-7, with TRBD2 matching over 7 bases. The ends lost 6 bases at V and 0 bases at J; junction bases unmatched: 8. Germline V gene data show CDR1 as KGHSH and CDR2 as LQKENI. The CDR3 runs 15 residues. Here the CDR3 DNA reads TGTGCCAGCTCCCGCGGGAGATTAGTCTCCTACGAGCAGTACTTC. It encodes CASSRGRLVSYEQYF.

The J gene is TRBJ2-2, the V gene TRBV19, with a tentative D call TRBD2 (6 bases). The CDR3 is 12 residues long. The germline gives CDR1 LNHDA, CDR2 SQIVND (reference sequence). The V gene lost 7 bases and the J gene lost 7 bases, with 10 bases spanning the gap. The CDR3 nucleotides read TGTGCCAGTATGCGGGGAAACGGGGAGCTGTTTTTT. Translated, it gives CASMRGNGELFF. The full variable domain, with the rest looked up from reference TRBV19 and TRBJ2-2, is DGGITQSPKYLFRKEGQNVTLSCEQNLNHDAMYWYRQDPGQGLRLIYYSQIVNDFQKGDIAEGYSVSREKKESFPLTVTSAQKNPTAFYLCASMRGNGELFFGEGSRLTVL.

The chain combines TRBV28 with TRBJ1-1; tentatively, D is TRBD1 (6 bases). V dropped 6 bases and J dropped 7 bases, with 12 bases sitting between them. The V gene's germline CDR1 is MDHEN and CDR2 SYDVKM. The CDR3 is 12 amino acids. The CDR3 protein is CASRKGQLEAFF. The CDR3 DNA sequence: TGTGCCAGCAGAAAGGGACAACTTGAAGCTTTCTTT.

This clone was counted between two and nine times. This chain connects TRBV19 to TRBJ1-1, with a tentative D call TRBD1 (5 bases). V was pared by 6 bases and J by 3 bases, with 11 bases between. The CDR3 consists of 13 residues. Germline CDR1 is LNHDA and CDR2 is SQIVND (reference sequence). CDR3 bases: TGTGCCAGTAGGCCGGGACTGCACACTGAAGCTTTCTTT. Encoded protein: CASRPGLHTEAFF.

On this clone: Other DNA variants within this sample encode the same CDR3. The rearrangement joins TRBV5-1 to TRBJ2-3; 7 bases agree with TRBD2. This CDR3 region has 15 residues. J was trimmed by 0 bases and V by 0 bases; bases with no gene match: 1. Germline V CDR1 and CDR2: SGHRS, YFSETQ. The CDR3 coding sequence is TGCGCCAGCAGCTTGGCTAGCGGTAGCACAGATACGCAGTATTTT. Protein product: CASSLASGSTDTQYF.

The table lists this clone with a few counts. The chain couples TRBV28 to TRBJ1-4, with D perhaps matching TRBD1 (5 bases). Germline V gives CDR1 MDHEN, CDR2 SYDVKM. Trimming removed 9 bases from V and 8 bases from J, with 19 bases in between. This CDR3 is built from 14 residues. This CDR3 is CASGTRVTPEKLFF. The CDR3 DNA sequence: TGTGCCAGTGGGACTAGGGTGACCCCCGAAAAACTGTTTTTT.

This chain links TRBV27 with TRBJ2-3; 8 positions match TRBD2. The junction had 10 bases not matched to a gene; V was cut back by 0 bases and J by 2 bases. CDR3 length equals 18 residues. Germline V gene sequence: CDR1 MNHEY, CDR2 SMNVEV (reference sequence). For the CDR3, the DNA is TGTGCCAGCAGTTTATCGCCCCTCGCGGGGGGCTACACAGATACGCAGTATTTT. Translated, it gives CASSLSPLAGGYTDTQYF.

The chain combines TRBV10-3 with TRBJ2-2, with TRBD1 identical over 8 bases. This CDR3 has 14 amino acids. J gave up 5 bases and V 11 bases, and 10 bases lay outside the gene matches. The V gene's germline CDR1 is ENHRY and CDR2 SYGVKD. This chain's CDR3 is CASRGQGDTGELFF. The CDR3 DNA reads TGTGCCTCAAGAGGACAGGGCGATACCGGGGAGCTGTTTTTT.

V gene TRBV3-1 (or the pseudogene TRBV3-2) combines with J gene TRBJ1-4; 7 bases agree with TRBD1. The CDR3 runs to 14 residues. After removal of 2 bases from V and 4 bases from J, the junction contained 1 base not matched to a gene. CDR1 and CDR2 from the germline V gene are LGHDT and YNNKEL (reference sequence). This CDR3 is CASSQRTGNEKLFF. Here the CDR3 DNA reads TGTGCCAGCAGCCAAAGGACAGGTAATGAAAAACTGTTTTTT.

In nucleotides, the CDR3 is TGCGCCAGCAGTGAGTCCACCGCCGGATTCTATGGCTACACCTTC. Amino acid sequence: CASSESTAGFYGYTF. The gene calls are TRBV10-2 and TRBJ1-2; D call uncertain. CDR3 size: 15 residues. The V end lost 0 bases, the J end lost 4 bases, and 12 bases lay between the germline ends. The germline gives CDR1 WSHSY, CDR2 SAAADI.

The chain combines TRBV5-1 with TRBJ2-7, with 10 bases lining up with TRBD2. The V gene end was trimmed by 0 bases and the J gene end by 0 bases; junction bases not matched to a gene: 6. The CDR3 is 17 amino acids. Germline V gene data show CDR1 as SGHRS and CDR2 as YFSETQ. DNA of the CDR3: TGCGCCAGCAGCTTGGCTAGCGGGAGAGGGGGCTCCTACGAGCAGTACTTC. Residues: CASSLASGRGGSYEQYF. The full variable domain, with the rest looked up from reference TRBV5-1 and TRBJ2-7, is KAGVTQTPRYLIKTRGQQVTLSCSPISGHRSVSWYQQTPGQGLQFLFEYFSETQRNKGNFPGRFSGRQFSNSRSEMNVSTLELGDSALYLCASSLASGRGGSYEQYFGPGTRLTVT.

The rearrangement uses TRBV5-6 and TRBJ2-2, with D hard to call. CDR1 is SGHDT and CDR2 is YYEEEE in the germline V gene. Trimming removed 0 bases from V and 0 bases from J, with 6 bases in between. This CDR3 has 15 amino acids. The CDR3: CASSLVAANTGELFF. The DNA of the CDR3 is TGTGCCAGCAGCTTGGTTGCGGCGAACACCGGGGAGCTGTTTTTT. The variable domain in full, with the rest retrieved from reference TRBV5-6 and TRBJ2-2, is DAGVTQSPTHLIKTRGQQVTLRCSPKSGHDTVSWYQQALGQGPQFIFQYYEEEERQRGNFPDRFSGHQFPNYSSELNVNALLLGDSALYLCASSLVAANTGELFFGEGSRLTVL.

The V and J genes are TRBV12-3 or TRBV12-4 and TRBJ2-3; tentatively, D is TRBD1 (6 bases). V was pared by 5 bases and J by 7 bases, with 10 bases between. This CDR3 contains 12 residues. CDR3 in amino acids: CASSEDSYTQYF. The CDR3 region has the DNA TGTGCCAGCAGTGAGGACAGTTATACGCAGTATTTT.

Remarks on this clone: This sample includes further DNA sequences coding for the same CDR3. This chain links TRBV10-3 with TRBJ2-3, with D tentatively TRBD2 (7 bases). V gave up 0 bases and J gave up 4 bases, with 8 bases separating them. This CDR3 comprises 14 residues. From germline, CDR1 is ENHRY and CDR2 SYGVKD. CDR3 sequence (DNA): TGTGCCATCAGTGAGTCAGGGGGGGCAGATACGCAGTATTTT. Residues: CAISESGGADTQYF.

The gene calls are TRBV5-1 and TRBJ1-5; D uncertain. V lost 6 bases and J lost 2, with 9 bases in between. CDR1 and CDR2 from the germline V gene are SGHRS and YFSETQ. This CDR3 has 13 amino acids. The CDR3 DNA reads TGCGCCAGCACGCGGGAGGGCAATCAGCCCCAGCATTTT. Translating gives CASTREGNQPQHF. Drawing the rest from reference TRBV5-1 and TRBJ1-5, the complete variable domain is KAGVTQTPRYLIKTRGQQVTLSCSPISGHRSVSWYQQTPGQGLQFLFEYFSETQRNKGNFPGRFSGRQFSNSRSEMNVSTLELGDSALYLCASTREGNQPQHFGDGTRLSIL.

This sequence joins TRBV5-6 and TRBJ1-3; no firm D call. The CDR3 sequence is 15 residues long. Germline values: CDR1 SGHDT, CDR2 YYEEEE. Trimming cost V 1 base and J 0 bases, with 8 bases left between them. In DNA form, the CDR3 reads TGTGCCAGCAGCTTGCGAAGGACCTCTGGAAACACCATATATTTT. Protein sequence: CASSLRRTSGNTIYF.

V is TRBV7-9 and J is TRBJ2-1, with a possible D match to TRBD2 (5 bases). Looked up from germline, CDR1 is SEHNR and CDR2 is FQNEAQ (reference sequence). The CDR3 consists of 15 residues. V shed 4 bases and J shed 6 bases, with 16 bases lying between them. Written as DNA, the CDR3 is TGTGCCAGCAGCTCGAAATCTGGGAGTATCAATGAGCAGTTCTTC. It translates to CASSSKSGSINEQFF. The full variable domain, rest sourced from reference TRBV7-9 and TRBJ2-1, is DTGVSQNPRHKITKRGQNVTFRCDPISEHNRLYWYRQTLGQGPEFLTYFQNEAQLEKSRLLSDRFSAERPKGSFSTLEIQRTEQGDSAMYLCASSSKSGSINEQFFGPGTRLTVL.

The chain carries TRBV5-1 and TRBJ2-1, with 14 bases that match TRBD2. This CDR3 is 15 amino acids long. In germline, CDR1 is SGHRS, CDR2 YFSETQ. Trimming at V came to 3 bases and at J to 9 bases, leaving 5 bases not matched to a gene. CDR3 bases: TGCGCCAGCAGCTCGGGACTAGCGGGAGTGGGTGAGCAGTTCTTC. Its translation: CASSSGLAGVGEQFF.

V and J are TRBV14 and TRBJ1-1; D is ambiguous. V was clipped by 0 bases and J by 3 bases, with 8 bases between them. The CDR3 runs to 14 residues. Looked up from germline, CDR1 is SGHDN and CDR2 is FVKESK. The CDR3 spells CASSQDGVYTEAFF. DNA for the CDR3: TGTGCCAGCAGCCAAGACGGGGTCTACACTGAAGCTTTCTTT.

The chain couples TRBV30 to TRBJ1-1; D is possibly TRBD1 (6 bases). This CDR3 has 13 residues. Trimming pared 1 base from V and 0 bases from J, leaving 6 bases between. CDR1 and CDR2 (germline): GTSNPN, SVGIG (reference sequence). Here the CDR3 reads CAWSGQVNTEAFF. CDR3 bases: TGTGCCTGGAGTGGACAGGTGAACACTGAAGCTTTCTTT.

The rearrangement uses TRBV29-1 and TRBJ1-1, with 8 bases aligning to TRBD1. The CDR3 contains 11 residues. The germline V gene encodes CDR1 SQVTM and CDR2 ANQGSEA. V lost 8 bases, J lost 11 bases, and 10 bases stayed unmatched. Here the CDR3 reads CSSYRGGTAFF. The DNA of the CDR3 is TGCAGCTCCTACAGGGGGGGGACGGCTTTCTTT. Full variable domain (outside the CDR3, taken from reference TRBV29-1 and TRBJ1-1): SAVISQKPSRDICQRGTSLTIQCQVDSQVTMMFWYRQQPGQSLTLIATANQGSEATYESGFVIDKFPISRPNLTFSTLTVSNMSPEDSSIYLCSSYRGGTAFFGQGTRLTVV.

V usage is TRBV5-4 and J usage is TRBJ2-3; 7 bases fit TRBD2. Trimming removed 5 bases from V and 1 base from J; junction bases left unmatched: 4. Germline assignment: CDR1 SGHNT and CDR2 YYREEE (reference sequence). This CDR3 is built from 14 residues. The CDR3 sequence is CASRHSGGTDTQYF. For the CDR3, the DNA is TGTGCCAGCAGGCACAGCGGGGGCACAGATACGCAGTATTTT.